The T cell receptor (beta chain) described here comes from a study of blood T cell repertoires in COVID-19. For the study at large: Italy, Spain and the United States were the sources of the convalescent and acute COVID-19 samples. PBMCs, B-cell-depleted T cells, or T cells provided the cDNA or gDNA that made up the material.

This clone came up a few times. Germline V CDR1 and CDR2: SGHAT, FQNNGV. V shed 4 bases and J 4 bases; nucleotides not matched to a gene: 3. The CDR3 totals 15 residues. In the authors' methods: Amplifying reference gene primers gave estimates of nucleated cell counts. Assay used: immunoSEQ multiplex PCR; TCRdb lists only in-frame clones, some missing. The V and J calls and clone size come from that table; D and trimming were worked out from the DNA. The data show about 80,000 clones, less than 90% seen once. Input material: peripheral blood. This sequence joins TRBV11-2 and TRBJ2-3; 12 nucleotides agree with TRBD2. The receptor comes from a man aged 50 to 60 with acute or convalescent COVID-19. CDR3 nucleotide sequence: TGTGCCAGCAGCTCCCTAGCGGGAGGGGCAGATACGCAGTATTTT. It translates to CASSSLAGGADTQYF.